This T cell receptor (beta chain) was documented in a study of regulatory T cells in long-lasting Graves disease. This clonotype occurred many times. Its target is unknown. Trimming cost V 6 bases and J 4 bases; bases outside gene matches: 5. This CDR3 has 13 amino acids. The authors built TCR beta libraries using iRepertoire HTBI primers and Arm-PCR of CDR3 regions. TCRdb fed the multiplex PCR reads into MiXCR, producing one record per CDR3 protein. Of approximately 350,000 distinct CDR3 sequences detected, 10% to 15% appear once; the ten largest clones hold under 20%. Specified time point: newly diagnosed GD, antithyroid drugs for less than 3 months. PBMC-extracted RNA yielded the TCR library. Nine milliliters of peripheral blood went into EDTA tubes. Notes on the study in general: Persistent disease was associated with favored TRBV28 usage and with favored use of TRBJ1-2 and TRBJ2-5.

In addition, the sample was reused for a study of T cells in Graves' hyperthyroidism and ophthalmopathy. That source notes: An initial round of RT-PCR targeting the TCR CDR3 relied on the HTBI primer set.

The rearrangement uses TRBV12-3 or TRBV12-4 and TRBJ1-1; 7 bases align to TRBD1. The TCR comes from a young woman with Graves disease. Sequencing was performed on peripheral blood mononuclear cells (PBMCs), taken at new diagnosis, from a patient treated with antithyroid drugs. The CDR3 DNA follows: TGTGCCAGCAGGACCAGACAGGGCACTGAAGCTTTCTTT. Encoded protein: CASRTRQGTEAFF.